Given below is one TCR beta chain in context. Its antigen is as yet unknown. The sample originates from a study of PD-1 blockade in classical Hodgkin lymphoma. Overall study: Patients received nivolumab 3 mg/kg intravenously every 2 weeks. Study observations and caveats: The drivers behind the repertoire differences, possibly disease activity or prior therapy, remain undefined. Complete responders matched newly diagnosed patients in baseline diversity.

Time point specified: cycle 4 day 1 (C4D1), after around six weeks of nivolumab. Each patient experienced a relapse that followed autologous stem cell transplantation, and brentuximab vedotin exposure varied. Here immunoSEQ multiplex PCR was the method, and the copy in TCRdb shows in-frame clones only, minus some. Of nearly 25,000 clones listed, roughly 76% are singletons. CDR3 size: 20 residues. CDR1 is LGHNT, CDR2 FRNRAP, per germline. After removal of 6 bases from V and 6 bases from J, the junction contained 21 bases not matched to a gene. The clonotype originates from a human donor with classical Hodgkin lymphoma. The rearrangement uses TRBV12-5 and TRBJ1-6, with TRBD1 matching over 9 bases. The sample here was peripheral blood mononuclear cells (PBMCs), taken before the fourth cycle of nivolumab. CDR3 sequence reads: CASGLPQGAQGSLSNSPLHF. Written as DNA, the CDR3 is TGTGCTAGTGGCCTTCCACAGGGGGCGCAGGGATCCCTATCTAATTCACCCCTCCACTTT. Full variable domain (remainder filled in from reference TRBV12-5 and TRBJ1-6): DARVTQTPRHKVTEMGQEVTMRCQPILGHNTVFWYRQTMMQGLELLAYFRNRAPLDDSGMPKDRFSAEMPDATLATLKIQPSEPRDSAVYFCASGLPQGAQGSLSNSPLHFGNGTRLTVT.